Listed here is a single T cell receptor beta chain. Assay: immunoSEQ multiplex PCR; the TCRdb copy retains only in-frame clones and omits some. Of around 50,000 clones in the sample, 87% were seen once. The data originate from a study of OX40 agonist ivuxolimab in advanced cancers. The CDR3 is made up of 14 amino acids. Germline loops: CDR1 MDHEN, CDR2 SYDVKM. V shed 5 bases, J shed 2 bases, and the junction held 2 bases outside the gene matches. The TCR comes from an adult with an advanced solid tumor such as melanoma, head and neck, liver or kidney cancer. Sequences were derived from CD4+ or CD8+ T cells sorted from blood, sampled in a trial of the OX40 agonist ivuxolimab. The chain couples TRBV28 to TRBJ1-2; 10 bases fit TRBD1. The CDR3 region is CASSTGQGNYGYTF. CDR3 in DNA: TGTGCCAGCAGTACGGGACAGGGGAACTATGGCTACACCTTC.